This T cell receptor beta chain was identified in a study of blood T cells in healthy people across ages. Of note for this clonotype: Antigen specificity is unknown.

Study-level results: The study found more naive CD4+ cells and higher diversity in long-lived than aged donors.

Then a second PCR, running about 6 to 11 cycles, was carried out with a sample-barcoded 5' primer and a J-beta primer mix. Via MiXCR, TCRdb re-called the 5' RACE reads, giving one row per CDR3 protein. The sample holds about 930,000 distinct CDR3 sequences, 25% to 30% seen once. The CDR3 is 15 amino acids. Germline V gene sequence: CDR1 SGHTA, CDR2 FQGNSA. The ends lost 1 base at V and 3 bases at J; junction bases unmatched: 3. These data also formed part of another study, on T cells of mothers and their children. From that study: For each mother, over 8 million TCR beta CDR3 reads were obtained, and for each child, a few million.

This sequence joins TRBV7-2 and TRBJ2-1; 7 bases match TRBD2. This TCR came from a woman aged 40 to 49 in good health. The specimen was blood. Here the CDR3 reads CASSLDRGVYNEQFF. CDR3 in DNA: TGTGCCAGCAGCTTAGATCGGGGGGTCTACAATGAGCAGTTCTTC.